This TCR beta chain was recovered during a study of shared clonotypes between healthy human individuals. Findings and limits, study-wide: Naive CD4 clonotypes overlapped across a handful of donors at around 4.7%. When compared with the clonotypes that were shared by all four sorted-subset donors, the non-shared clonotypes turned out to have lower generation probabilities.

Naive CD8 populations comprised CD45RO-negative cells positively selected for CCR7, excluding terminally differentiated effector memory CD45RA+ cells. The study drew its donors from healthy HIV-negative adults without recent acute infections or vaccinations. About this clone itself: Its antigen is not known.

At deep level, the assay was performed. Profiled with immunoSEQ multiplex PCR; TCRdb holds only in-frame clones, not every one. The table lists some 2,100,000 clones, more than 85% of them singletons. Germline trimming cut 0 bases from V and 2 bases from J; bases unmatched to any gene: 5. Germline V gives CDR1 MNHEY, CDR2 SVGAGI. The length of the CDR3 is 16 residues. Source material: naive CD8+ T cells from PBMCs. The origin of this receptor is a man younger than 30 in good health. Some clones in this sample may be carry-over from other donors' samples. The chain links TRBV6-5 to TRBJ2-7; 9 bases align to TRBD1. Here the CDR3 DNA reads TGTGCCAGCAGTTACTCGAGTAACAGGGGGCCCTACGAGCAGTACTTC. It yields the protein CASSYSSNRGPYEQYF.